Listed below are T cell receptor beta chains from one sample, sequenced in a study of cytomegalovirus exposure and HLA in healthy donors. Profiled with immunoSEQ multiplex PCR; TCRdb holds only in-frame clones, not every one. The sample holds some 140,000 clones, about 88% seen once. The source material was PBMCs. The receptors were sampled from a man aged 18-30 years in good health and CMV-seropositive. Both conserved end residues are part of each CDR3. The D gene is left open where the match is weak. Size tells how often a clone was seen (once, few, many) or the class of an expanded clone, and some rows leave it out.

TGTGCCAGCTCACCACCGGCCCGGGGGACCTACGAGCAGTACTTC,CASSPPARGTYEQYF,.,.,TRBV18,TRBJ2-7
TGTGCCAGCAGCCCGGAAAGGGGCCTCCCTAATGAGCAGTTCTTC,CASSPERGLPNEQFF,.,.,TRBV7-9,TRBJ2-1
TGTGCCAGCAGCCCTGGGACAGGCGGAAACACCATATATTTT,CASSPGTGGNTIYF,few,TRBD1,TRBV7-7,TRBJ1-3
TGTGCCATCAGCCGGGACAGGGGGGATCAGCCCCAGCATTTT,CAISRDRGDQPQHF,.,TRBD1,TRBV10-3,TRBJ1-5
TGCGCCAGCAGTGAGCGACAGGGGTTACACAATGAGCAGTTCTTC,CASSERQGLHNEQFF,.,TRBD1,TRBV10-2,TRBJ2-1
TGTGCCAGCAGCCAATCCGCCTCGCTAGCGGGAGACAATGAGCAGTTCTTC,CASSQSASLAGDNEQFF,.,TRBD2,TRBV4-2,TRBJ2-1
TGTGCCAGCTCACCACGGGGAGACGAGCAGTACTTC,CASSPRGDEQYF,once,.,TRBV18,TRBJ2-7
TGCGCCAGCAGCTTGGACCTAGCGGGTCTCACAGATACGCAGTATTTT,CASSLDLAGLTDTQYF,.,TRBD2,TRBV5-1,TRBJ2-3
TGTGCCAGCAGTTACTCGAGGCTAGCGGGAGCCCAAGAGCAGTTCTTC,CASSYSRLAGAQEQFF,.,TRBD2,TRBV6-5,TRBJ2-1
TGTGCCAGCGGGCCGGTGGGCACCGGGGAGCTGTTTTTT,CASGPVGTGELFF,once,.,TRBV9,TRBJ2-2
TGTGCCAGCAGCTTACCCAGGACTAGCGGGGAGGGCGGGGAGCTGTTTTTT,CASSLPRTSGEGGELFF,once,TRBD2,TRBV7-3,TRBJ2-2
TGTGCCAGCAGCTTGGCGGGACTAGCGGGCGCATCGGCCGGGGAGCTGTTTTTT,CASSLAGLAGASAGELFF,.,TRBD2,TRBV7-8,TRBJ2-2
TGTGCCAGCAGCTTACAGCGGCATAGCAATCAGCCCCAGCATTTT,CASSLQRHSNQPQHF,.,.,TRBV7-3,TRBJ1-5
TGCAGCGTTGGGGCTCTCCATTCGAACACTGAAGCTTTCTTT,CSVGALHSNTEAFF,.,.,TRBV29-1,TRBJ1-1
TGTGCCAGCAGCCTTAGGGGGGGCCAGCCCCAGCATTTT,CASSLRGGQPQHF,once,.,TRBV7-9,TRBJ1-5
TGTGCCAGCAGAGTTACAGGGTTCTATGGCTACACCTTC,CASRVTGFYGYTF,.,.,TRBV6-1,TRBJ1-2
TGCGCCAGCAGCCATGATCTAGCGGGAGGCGAGTACGAGCAGTACTTC,CASSHDLAGGEYEQYF,.,TRBD2,TRBV4-3,TRBJ2-7
TGTGCCAGCAGCTGGGCAGGCGACCAGCCCCAGCATTTT,CASSWAGDQPQHF,.,.,TRBV7-9,TRBJ1-5
TGTGCCAGCAGAGACAGGGGTCAAGAGACCCAGTACTTC,CASRDRGQETQYF,.,TRBD1,TRBV11-2,TRBJ2-5
TGCAGCGTTAGGGGAATGTTAGGCTATGGCTACACCTTC,CSVRGMLGYGYTF,.,.,TRBV29-1,TRBJ1-2
TGTGCCAGCAGCTGGGGGGAAGGGTTCGAGCAGTACTTC,CASSWGEGFEQYF,.,.,TRBV5-4,TRBJ2-7
TGTGCCAGCAGCGGGACTAGCGGGAGGTTGAATGAGCAGTTCTTC,CASSGTSGRLNEQFF,.,TRBD2,TRBV11-3,TRBJ2-1
TGTGCCAGCAGGGGCGACAGGGGGGCTAATGAAAAACTGTTTTTT,CASRGDRGANEKLFF,.,TRBD1,TRBV2,TRBJ1-4
TGTGCCAGCAGCTTAAAGCGGACAGGCAACACTGAAGCTTTCTTT,CASSLKRTGNTEAFF,.,TRBD1,TRBV7-8,TRBJ1-1
TGTGCCAGCTCACCGCGGTGGGGCGTGAGGTCGGCCTACGAGCAGTACTTC,CASSPRWGVRSAYEQYF,.,.,TRBV18,TRBJ2-7
TGTGCCAGCAGCGGGATATCGGAAGGCGAGCAGTTCTTC,CASSGISEGEQFF,few,.,TRBV6-4,TRBJ2-1
TGTGCCAGCAGCTGGCGGGAGGGCTCCTACGAGCAGTACTTC,CASSWREGSYEQYF,.,TRBD2,TRBV5-4,TRBJ2-7
TGTGCCAGCAGCCATGACACAGGGGGCTTGAACACCTACGAGCAGTACTTC,CASSHDTGGLNTYEQYF,.,TRBD1,TRBV14,TRBJ2-7
TGTGCCAGCAGTGAGACTAGTGGGTACAATGAGCAGTTCTTC,CASSETSGYNEQFF,.,.,TRBV5-6,TRBJ2-1
TGTGCCAGCAGGGCCGGACTGGCCGGGGAGCTGTTTTTT,CASRAGLAGELFF,once,.,TRBV2,TRBJ2-2
TGCGCCAGCAGCCCGGATATGGCGGGAGCGGTCGAGCAGTACTTC,CASSPDMAGAVEQYF,.,TRBD2,TRBV5-1,TRBJ2-7
TGTGCCAGCAGCTCCATGGGGACAGGGGTCACTAACACTGAAGCTTTCTTT,CASSSMGTGVTNTEAFF,.,TRBD1,TRBV7-2,TRBJ1-1
TGTGCCATCACCCCCGGTCTAGCGGGGGGGCGTGAGACCCAGTACTTC,CAITPGLAGGRETQYF,.,TRBD2,TRBV10-3,TRBJ2-5